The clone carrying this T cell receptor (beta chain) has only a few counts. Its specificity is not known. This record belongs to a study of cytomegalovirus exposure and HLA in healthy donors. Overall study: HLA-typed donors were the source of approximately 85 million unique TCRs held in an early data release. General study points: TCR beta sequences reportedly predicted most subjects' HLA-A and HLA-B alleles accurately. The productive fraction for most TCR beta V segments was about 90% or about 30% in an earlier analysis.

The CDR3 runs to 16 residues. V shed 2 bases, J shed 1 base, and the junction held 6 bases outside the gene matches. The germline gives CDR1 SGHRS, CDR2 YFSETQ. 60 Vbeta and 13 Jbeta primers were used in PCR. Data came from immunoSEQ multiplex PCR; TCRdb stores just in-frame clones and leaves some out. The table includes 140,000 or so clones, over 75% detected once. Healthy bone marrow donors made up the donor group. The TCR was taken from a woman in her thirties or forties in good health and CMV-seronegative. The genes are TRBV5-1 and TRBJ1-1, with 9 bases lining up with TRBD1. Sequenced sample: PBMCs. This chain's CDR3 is CASSFMTGGPNTEAFF. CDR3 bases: TGCGCCAGCAGCTTCATGACAGGGGGACCGAACACTGAAGCTTTCTTT.